Ten or more counts support the clone carrying this T cell receptor beta chain. V lost 1 base to trimming and J lost 4 bases, with 17 bases between them. Germline assignment: CDR1 SEHNR and CDR2 FQNEAQ (reference sequence). The CDR3 contains 16 residues. The record originates from a study of patients and donors after allogeneic stem cell transplantation. TCRdb fed the RT-PCR reads into MiXCR, producing one record per CDR3 protein. The sample contains more than 850,000 distinct CDR3 sequences, 15% to 20% of which appear only once. This TCR derives from a human donor who was either an allogeneic HSCT recipient or a stem cell or donor lymphocyte infusion donor (not recorded which). It is not recorded whose cells these are; they may come from a transplant donor. J is TRBJ2-7 and V is TRBV7-9; no clear D gene. Specimen: blood, either unsorted or a sorted T cell fraction (not recorded which). This chain's CDR3 is CASSLGARTELYEQYF. CDR3 bases: TGTGCCAGCAGCTTAGGCGCTAGGACCGAACTTTACGAGCAGTACTTC.